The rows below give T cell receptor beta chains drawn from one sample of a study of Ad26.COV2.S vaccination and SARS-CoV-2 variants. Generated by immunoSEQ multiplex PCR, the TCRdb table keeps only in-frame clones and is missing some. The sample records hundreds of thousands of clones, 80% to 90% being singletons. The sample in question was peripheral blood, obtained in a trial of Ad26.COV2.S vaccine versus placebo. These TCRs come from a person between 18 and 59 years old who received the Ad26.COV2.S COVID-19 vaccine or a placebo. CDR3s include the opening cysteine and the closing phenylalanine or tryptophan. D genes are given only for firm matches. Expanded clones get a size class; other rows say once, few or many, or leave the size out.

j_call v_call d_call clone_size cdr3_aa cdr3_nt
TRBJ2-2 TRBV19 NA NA CASSMGQGLGELFF TGTGCCAGTAGTATGGGTCAGGGTCTCGGGGAGCTGTTTTTT
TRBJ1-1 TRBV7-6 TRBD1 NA CASRKTGGVGTEAFF TGTGCCAGCAGGAAGACAGGGGGGGTCGGTACTGAAGCTTTCTTT
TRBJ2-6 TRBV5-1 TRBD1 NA CASSLEGQGLRGGANVLTF TGCGCCAGCAGCTTGGAGGGACAGGGTTTAAGGGGTGGGGCCAACGTCCTGACTTTC
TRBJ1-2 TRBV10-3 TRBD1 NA CAINRDRGADGYTF TGTGCCATCAACCGGGACAGGGGGGCGGATGGCTACACCTTC
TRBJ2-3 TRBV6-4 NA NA CASSDGNRGSQYF TGTGCCAGCAGTGACGGGAATCGCGGGTCGCAGTATTTT
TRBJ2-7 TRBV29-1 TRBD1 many CSAQGQGGSYEQYF TGCAGCGCCCAAGGACAGGGGGGTTCCTACGAGCAGTACTTC
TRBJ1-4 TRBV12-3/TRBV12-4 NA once CASGTGEKLFF TGTGCCAGCGGCACAGGGGAAAAACTGTTTTTT
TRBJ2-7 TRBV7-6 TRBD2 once CASSLTHSSGRALEQYF TGTGCCAGCAGCTTAACCCACAGTAGCGGGAGGGCCCTCGAGCAGTACTTC
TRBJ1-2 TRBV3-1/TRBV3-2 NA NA CASSQNARWNGYTF TGTGCCAGCAGCCAGAACGCACGCTGGAATGGCTACACCTTC
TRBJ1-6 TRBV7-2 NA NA CASSFTGLDSPLHF TGTGCCAGCAGCTTCACAGGCCTGGATTCACCCCTCCACTTT
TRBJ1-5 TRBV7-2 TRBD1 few CASSPDRGSQPQHF TGTGCCAGCAGCCCAGACAGGGGGTCTCAGCCCCAGCATTTT
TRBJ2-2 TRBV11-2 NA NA CASSFARSNTGELFF TGTGCCAGCAGCTTTGCGCGGTCGAACACCGGGGAGCTGTTTTTT
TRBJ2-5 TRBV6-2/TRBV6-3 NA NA CASSYPGMGQETQYF TGTGCCAGCAGTTACCCAGGGATGGGGCAAGAGACCCAGTACTTC
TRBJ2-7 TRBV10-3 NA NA CAISERQTLGEQYF TGTGCCATCAGTGAGAGACAGACCCTCGGCGAGCAGTACTTC
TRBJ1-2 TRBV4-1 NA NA CASSQSDTGTPYGYTF TGCGCCAGCAGCCAAAGCGACACCGGGACACCCTATGGCTACACCTTC
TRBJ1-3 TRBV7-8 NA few CASSLEGSSGNTIYF TGTGCCAGCAGCTTAGAAGGTTCCTCTGGAAACACCATATATTTT
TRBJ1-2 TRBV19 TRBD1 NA CASSHRGRSGYTF TGTGCCAGTAGTCACAGGGGGCGGAGTGGCTACACCTTC
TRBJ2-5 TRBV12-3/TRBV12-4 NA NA CASSIQETQYF TGTGCCAGCAGCATACAAGAGACCCAGTACTTC
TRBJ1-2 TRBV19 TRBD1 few CASSISSGTVAYGYTF TGTGCCAGTAGTATAAGTTCGGGGACAGTTGCTTATGGCTACACCTTC
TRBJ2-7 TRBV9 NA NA CASSVGEPLSSYEQYF TGTGCCAGCAGCGTAGGAGAGCCGTTGAGCTCCTACGAGCAGTACTTC
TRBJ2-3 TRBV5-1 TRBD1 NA CASSLIGTGVTITDTQYF TGCGCCAGCAGCTTGATAGGGACAGGGGTCACTATCACAGATACGCAGTATTTT
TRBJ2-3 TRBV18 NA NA CASSESGGTDTQYF TGTGCCAGCTCAGAGTCGGGGGGCACAGATACGCAGTATTTT
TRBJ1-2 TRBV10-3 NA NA CAISGVQGNGYTF TGTGCCATCAGTGGGGTGCAGGGGAATGGCTACACCTTC
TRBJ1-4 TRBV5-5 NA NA CASTPLWTADEKLFF TGTGCCAGCACCCCCTTATGGACAGCGGATGAAAAACTGTTTTTT
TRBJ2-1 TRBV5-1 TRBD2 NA CASSLGASGRNEQFF TGCGCCAGCAGCTTGGGGGCTAGCGGGAGGAATGAGCAGTTCTTC
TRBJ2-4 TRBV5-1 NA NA CASSPTGGLAKNIQYF TGCGCCAGCAGCCCAACCGGTGGACTAGCCAAAAACATTCAGTACTTC
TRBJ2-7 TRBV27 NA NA CASSAGPSGYEQYF TGTGCCAGCAGTGCAGGGCCGTCTGGCTACGAGCAGTACTTC
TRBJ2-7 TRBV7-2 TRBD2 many CASSLSAGVYEQYF TGTGCCAGCAGCTTATCAGCGGGGGTCTACGAGCAGTACTTC
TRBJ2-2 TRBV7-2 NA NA CASSLVGAGELFF TGTGCCAGCAGCTTAGTGGGAGCCGGGGAGCTGTTTTTT
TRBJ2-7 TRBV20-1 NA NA CSASGPYEQYF TGCAGTGCTAGCGGGCCCTACGAGCAGTACTTC
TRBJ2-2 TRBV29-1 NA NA CSVVLTGELFF TGCAGCGTTGTTTTAACCGGGGAGCTGTTTTTT
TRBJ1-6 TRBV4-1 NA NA CASSPELGNSPLHF TGCGCCAGCAGTCCCGAGTTGGGGAATTCACCCCTCCACTTT
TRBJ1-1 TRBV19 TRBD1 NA CASTSARGQGGIAFF TGTGCCAGTACCTCCGCCAGGGGGCAGGGGGGCATAGCTTTCTTT
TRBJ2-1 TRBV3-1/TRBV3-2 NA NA CASSSTRDLYNEQFF TGTGCCAGCAGCTCGACTCGAGACCTATACAATGAGCAGTTCTTC
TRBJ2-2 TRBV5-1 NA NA CASGTSGELFF TGCGCCAGCGGAACCTCCGGGGAGCTGTTTTTT
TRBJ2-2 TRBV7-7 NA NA CASSLNLGVPGELFF TGTGCTAGCAGCCTCAACTTGGGGGTCCCCGGGGAGCTGTTTTTT
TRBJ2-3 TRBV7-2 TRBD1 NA CASSPDRGRISKDTQYF TGTGCCAGCAGCCCCGACAGGGGGCGCATTTCGAAAGATACGCAGTATTTT
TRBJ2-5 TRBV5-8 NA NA CASSLDTLQETQYF TGTGCCAGCAGCTTGGACACCCTGCAAGAGACCCAGTACTTC